The entry below describes one T cell receptor (beta chain). This may be a read error: a much more frequent sequence differs by one nucleotide. This sample was taken from a study of neurological immune-mediated disorders. Time point here: longitudinal time-point 1 (baseline). This CDR3 contains 13 residues. Germline loops: CDR1 MNHNY, CDR2 SVGAGI (reference sequence). TCRdb re-called the 5' RACE reads with MiXCR, one entry per CDR3 protein. The sample holds about 49,000 distinct CDR3 sequences, more than 8% seen once. This sequence was found in a woman aged 40 to 55 in good health. What was sequenced was PBMCs. The chain uses TRBV6-6 and TRBJ1-2; 8 bases map to TRBD1. The CDR3 loop reads CASGDRGSYGCTF. CDR3 DNA: TGTGCCAGCGGAGACAGGGGTAGCTATGGCTGCACCTTC.